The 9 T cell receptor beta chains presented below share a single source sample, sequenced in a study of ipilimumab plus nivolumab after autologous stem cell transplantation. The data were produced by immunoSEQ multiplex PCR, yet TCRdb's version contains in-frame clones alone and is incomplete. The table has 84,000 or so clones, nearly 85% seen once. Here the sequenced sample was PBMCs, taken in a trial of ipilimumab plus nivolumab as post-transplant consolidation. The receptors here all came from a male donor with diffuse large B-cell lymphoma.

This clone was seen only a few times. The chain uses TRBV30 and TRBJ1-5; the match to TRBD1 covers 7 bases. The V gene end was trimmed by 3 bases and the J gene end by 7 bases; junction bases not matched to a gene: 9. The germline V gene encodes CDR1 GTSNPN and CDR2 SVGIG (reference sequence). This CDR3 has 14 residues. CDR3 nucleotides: TGTGCCTGGAGCAGCAACAGGGGCGGCCAGCCCCAGCATTTT. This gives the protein CAWSSNRGGQPQHF.

The CDR3 reads CASSQRTGQETQYF. DNA of the CDR3: TGTGCCAGCTCACAACGGACAGGGCAAGAGACCCAGTACTTC. The chain joins TRBV18 to TRBJ2-5; 8 bases match TRBD1. Germline assignment: CDR1 KGHSH and CDR2 LQKENI. V shed 4 bases, J shed 2 bases, and the junction held 3 bases outside the gene matches. The length of the CDR3 is 14 residues.

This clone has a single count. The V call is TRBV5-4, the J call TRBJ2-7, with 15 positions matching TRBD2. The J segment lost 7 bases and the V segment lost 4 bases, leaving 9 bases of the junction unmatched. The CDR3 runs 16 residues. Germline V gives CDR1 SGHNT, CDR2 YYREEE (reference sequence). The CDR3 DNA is TGTGCCAGCAGCCCTGGGACTAGCGGGGGGCCTAGAGAGCAGTACTTC. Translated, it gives CASSPGTSGGPREQYF.

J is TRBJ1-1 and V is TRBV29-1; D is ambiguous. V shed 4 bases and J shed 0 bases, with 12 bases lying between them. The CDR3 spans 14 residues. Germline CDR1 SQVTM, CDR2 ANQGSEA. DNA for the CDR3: TGCAGCGTTGTTGGGTTGTGGTTGAACACTGAAGCTTTCTTT. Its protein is CSVVGLWLNTEAFF.

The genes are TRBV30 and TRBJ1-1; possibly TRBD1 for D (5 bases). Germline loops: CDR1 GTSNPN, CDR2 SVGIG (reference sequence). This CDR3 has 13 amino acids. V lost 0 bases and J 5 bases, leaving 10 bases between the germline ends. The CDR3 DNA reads TGTGCCTGGAGTGTACGGGGGAATACTGAAGCTTTCTTT. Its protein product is CAWSVRGNTEAFF.

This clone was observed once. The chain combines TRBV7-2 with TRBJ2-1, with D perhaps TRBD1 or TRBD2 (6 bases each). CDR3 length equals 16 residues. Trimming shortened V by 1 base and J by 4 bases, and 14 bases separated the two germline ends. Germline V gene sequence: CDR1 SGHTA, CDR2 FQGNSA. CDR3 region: CASSLGRGHRYNEQFF. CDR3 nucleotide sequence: TGTGCCAGCAGCTTAGGCCGGGGGCACAGGTACAATGAGCAGTTCTTC.

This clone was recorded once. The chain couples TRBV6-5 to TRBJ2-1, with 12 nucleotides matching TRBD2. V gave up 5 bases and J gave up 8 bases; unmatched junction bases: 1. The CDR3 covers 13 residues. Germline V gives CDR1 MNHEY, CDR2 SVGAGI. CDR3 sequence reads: CASSLAGGDEQFF. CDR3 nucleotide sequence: TGTGCCAGCAGTCTAGCGGGGGGGGATGAGCAGTTCTTC.

CDR3 nucleotide sequence: TGCGCCAGCAGCCAGGGGACAGGAGATAAATATGGCTACACCTTC. Its translation is CASSQGTGDKYGYTF. The chain carries TRBV4-1 and TRBJ1-2, with 8 bases matching TRBD1. This CDR3 contains 15 residues. Germline CDR1 MGHRA, CDR2 YSYEKL. Trimming cost V 3 bases and J 5 bases; bases outside gene matches: 8.

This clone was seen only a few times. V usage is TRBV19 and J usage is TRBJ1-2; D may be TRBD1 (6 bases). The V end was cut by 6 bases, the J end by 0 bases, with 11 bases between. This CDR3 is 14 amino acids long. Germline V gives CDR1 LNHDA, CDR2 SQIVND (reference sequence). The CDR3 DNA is TGTGCCAGTAGGCCTCCAGGGGCTAACTATGGCTACACCTTC. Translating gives CASRPPGANYGYTF.